Included here is one T cell receptor beta chain sequence, with context. The target antigen is unknown. A second PCR of 7 to 11 cycles used a sample-barcoded 5' primer and a J-beta primer mix. TCRdb re-called the 5' RACE reads with MiXCR, one entry per CDR3 protein. The top ten clones hold 6.7% of a sample with about 1.4 million distinct CDR3 sequences, approximately 59% of them seen once. This sample was included in a study of blood T cells in healthy people across ages. Study outcomes and limitations: Versus aged donors, long-lived donors had higher diversity and more naive CD4+ cells. Diversity figures derived from one million T cells were judged to underestimate the true value.

Germline V gene data show CDR1 as ENHRY and CDR2 as SYGVKD. The germline V and J ends were trimmed by 8 bases and 2 bases, with 7 bases remaining between them. This CDR3 has 12 amino acids. The V and J genes are TRBV10-3 and TRBJ2-1; no firm D call. The TCR was taken from a young man in good health. Material: blood. In DNA form, the CDR3 reads TGTGCCATCGCAAGTACCTACAATGAGCAGTTCTTC. It yields the protein CAIASTYNEQFF.